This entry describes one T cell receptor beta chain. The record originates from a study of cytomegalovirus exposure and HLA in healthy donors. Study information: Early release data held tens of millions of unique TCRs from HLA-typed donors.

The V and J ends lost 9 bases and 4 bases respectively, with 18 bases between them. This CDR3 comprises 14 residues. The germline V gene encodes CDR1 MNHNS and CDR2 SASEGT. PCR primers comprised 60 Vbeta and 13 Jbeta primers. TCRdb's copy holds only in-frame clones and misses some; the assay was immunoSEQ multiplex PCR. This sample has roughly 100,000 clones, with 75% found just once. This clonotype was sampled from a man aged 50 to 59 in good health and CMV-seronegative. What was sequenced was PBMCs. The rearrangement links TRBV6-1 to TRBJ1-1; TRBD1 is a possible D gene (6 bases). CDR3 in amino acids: CASCTGREGTEAFF. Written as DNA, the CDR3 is TGTGCCAGTTGCACAGGGAGAGAGGGCACTGAAGCTTTCTTT.